Listed below are T cell receptor beta chains from one sample, sequenced in a study of blood T cell repertoires in COVID-19. Here immunoSEQ multiplex PCR was the method, and the copy in TCRdb shows in-frame clones only, minus some. This sample has a few hundred thousand clones; roughly 88% occur once, and the top ten carry around 12%. Input material: peripheral blood. These receptors were collected from a woman between 45 and 60 years old with COVID-19, enrolled during active disease. CDR3s include the opening cysteine and the closing phenylalanine or tryptophan. Fields, in order: V gene, clone size, D gene, J gene, CDR3 protein, CDR3 DNA. A D gene is named only where the DNA matches it firmly. Only some rows state a clone size, as once, few, many or a class for expanded clones.

v_call: TRBV5-1
clone_size: .
d_call: TRBD2
j_call: TRBJ2-7
cdr3_aa: CASSLERGSYEQYF
cdr3_nt: TGCGCCAGCAGCTTGGAGCGGGGTTCCTACGAGCAGTACTTC

v_call: TRBV4-2
clone_size: .
d_call: TRBD1
j_call: TRBJ1-2
cdr3_aa: CASSQETGAASGYTF
cdr3_nt: TGTGCCAGCAGCCAAGAGACAGGGGCAGCTAGTGGCTACACCTTC

v_call: TRBV6-5
clone_size: .
d_call: TRBD1
j_call: TRBJ1-1
cdr3_aa: CASNRDRDTEAFF
cdr3_nt: TGTGCCAGCAACCGGGACAGGGACACTGAAGCTTTCTTT

v_call: TRBV5-4
clone_size: .
d_call: .
j_call: TRBJ1-2
cdr3_aa: CASSGGQTPSYGYTF
cdr3_nt: TGTGCCAGCAGCGGGGGACAAACCCCCTCCTATGGCTACACCTTC

v_call: TRBV28
clone_size: .
d_call: TRBD1
j_call: TRBJ1-2
cdr3_aa: CASSTTGDPNYGYTF
cdr3_nt: TGTGCCAGCAGTACCACAGGGGACCCTAACTATGGCTACACCTTC

v_call: TRBV11-1
clone_size: .
d_call: .
j_call: TRBJ1-1
cdr3_aa: CASSLEGITEAFF
cdr3_nt: TGTGCCAGCAGCTTAGAGGGGATCACTGAAGCTTTCTTT

v_call: TRBV3-1/TRBV3-2
clone_size: .
d_call: TRBD2
j_call: TRBJ2-7
cdr3_aa: CASTLGGGSSYEQYF
cdr3_nt: TGTGCCAGCACCCTGGGGGGGGGTAGCTCCTACGAGCAGTACTTC

v_call: TRBV20-1
clone_size: .
d_call: .
j_call: TRBJ2-1
cdr3_aa: CSASGRYNEQFF
cdr3_nt: TGCAGTGCTAGTGGCAGATACAATGAGCAGTTCTTC

v_call: TRBV7-3
clone_size: .
d_call: TRBD1
j_call: TRBJ2-7
cdr3_aa: CASSLLQGNEQYF
cdr3_nt: TGTGCCAGCAGTCTCCTACAGGGGAACGAGCAGTACTTC

v_call: TRBV6-1
clone_size: .
d_call: TRBD2
j_call: TRBJ2-4
cdr3_aa: CASSVRLAGGDIQYF
cdr3_nt: TGTGCCAGCAGTGTAAGACTAGCGGGGGGGGACATTCAGTACTTC

v_call: TRBV5-6
clone_size: .
d_call: .
j_call: TRBJ1-3
cdr3_aa: CASSWGEGGNTIYF
cdr3_nt: TGTGCCAGCAGCTGGGGAGAGGGTGGAAACACCATATATTTT

v_call: TRBV7-9
clone_size: .
d_call: TRBD1
j_call: TRBJ1-1
cdr3_aa: CASSPPGQIANTEAFF
cdr3_nt: TGTGCCAGCAGCCCACCGGGACAGATCGCGAACACTGAAGCTTTCTTT

v_call: TRBV24-1
clone_size: .
d_call: .
j_call: TRBJ2-5
cdr3_aa: CATSVPYFDRTRNETQYF
cdr3_nt: TGTGCCACCAGTGTCCCTTACTTTGACAGAACAAGAAACGAGACCCAGTACTTC

v_call: TRBV9
clone_size: .
d_call: .
j_call: TRBJ1-3
cdr3_aa: CASSVDRADTIYF
cdr3_nt: TGTGCCAGCAGCGTAGACAGGGCAGACACCATATATTTT

v_call: TRBV9
clone_size: once
d_call: .
j_call: TRBJ1-1
cdr3_aa: CASSVATGMNTEAFF
cdr3_nt: TGTGCCAGCAGCGTCGCGACGGGGATGAACACTGAAGCTTTCTTT

v_call: TRBV24-1
clone_size: .
d_call: .
j_call: TRBJ1-2
cdr3_aa: CATSDSPAVNYGYTF
cdr3_nt: TGTGCCACCAGTGATTCCCCGGCGGTTAACTATGGCTACACCTTC

v_call: TRBV6-1
clone_size: few
d_call: .
j_call: TRBJ1-5
cdr3_aa: CASSESWTANSNQPQHF
cdr3_nt: TGTGCCAGCAGTGAATCATGGACAGCGAATAGCAATCAGCCCCAGCATTTT

v_call: TRBV19
clone_size: few
d_call: TRBD1
j_call: TRBJ2-1
cdr3_aa: CASRDRGNEQFF
cdr3_nt: TGTGCCAGTCGGGACAGGGGCAATGAGCAGTTCTTC